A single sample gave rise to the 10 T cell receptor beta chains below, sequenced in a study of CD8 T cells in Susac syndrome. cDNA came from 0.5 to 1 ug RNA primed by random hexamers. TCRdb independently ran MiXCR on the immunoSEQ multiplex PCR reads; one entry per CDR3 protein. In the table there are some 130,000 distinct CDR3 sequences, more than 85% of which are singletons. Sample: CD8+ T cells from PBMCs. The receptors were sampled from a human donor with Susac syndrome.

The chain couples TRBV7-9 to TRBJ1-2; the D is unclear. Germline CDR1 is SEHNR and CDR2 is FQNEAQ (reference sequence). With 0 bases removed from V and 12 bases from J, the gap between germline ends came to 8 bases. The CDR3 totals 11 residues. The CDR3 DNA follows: TGTGCCAGCAGCTTAGCGGGCGAAGACACCTTC. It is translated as CASSLAGEDTF.

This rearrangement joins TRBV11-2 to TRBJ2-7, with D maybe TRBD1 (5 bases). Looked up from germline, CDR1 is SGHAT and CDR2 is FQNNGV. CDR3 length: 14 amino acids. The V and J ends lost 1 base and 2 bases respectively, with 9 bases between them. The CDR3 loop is CASSLGTFAYEQYF. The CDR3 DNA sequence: TGTGCCAGCAGCTTAGGGACATTCGCCTACGAGCAGTACTTC.

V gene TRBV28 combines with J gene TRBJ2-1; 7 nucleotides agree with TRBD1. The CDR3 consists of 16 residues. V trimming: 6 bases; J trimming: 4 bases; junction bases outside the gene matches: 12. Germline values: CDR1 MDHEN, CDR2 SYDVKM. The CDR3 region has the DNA TGTGCCAGCAGCCCCCCGACAGGGAGCCCATACAATGAGCAGTTCTTC. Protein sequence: CASSPPTGSPYNEQFF.

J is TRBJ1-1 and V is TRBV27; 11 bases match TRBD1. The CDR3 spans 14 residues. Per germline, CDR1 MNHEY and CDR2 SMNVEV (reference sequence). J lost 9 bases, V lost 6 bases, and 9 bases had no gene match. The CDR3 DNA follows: TGTGCCAGCAGGGATAGGGGACAGGGGGTCCAAGCTTTCTTT. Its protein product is CASRDRGQGVQAFF.

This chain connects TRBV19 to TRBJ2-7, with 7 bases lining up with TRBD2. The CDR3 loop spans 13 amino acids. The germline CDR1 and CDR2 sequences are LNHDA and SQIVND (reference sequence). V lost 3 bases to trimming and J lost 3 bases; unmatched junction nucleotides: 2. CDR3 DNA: TGTGCCAGTAGTATGGGACTACTCTACGAGCAGTACTTC. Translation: CASSMGLLYEQYF.

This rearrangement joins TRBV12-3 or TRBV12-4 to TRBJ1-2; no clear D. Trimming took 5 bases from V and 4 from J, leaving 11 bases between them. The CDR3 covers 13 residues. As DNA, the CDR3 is TGTGCCAGCAGTACGGACCCGGCCTATGGCTACACCTTC. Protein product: CASSTDPAYGYTF.

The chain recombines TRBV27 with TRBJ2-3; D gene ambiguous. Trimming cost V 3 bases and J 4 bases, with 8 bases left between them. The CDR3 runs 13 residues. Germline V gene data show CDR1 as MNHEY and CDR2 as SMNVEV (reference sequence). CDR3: CASSFYSSDTQYF. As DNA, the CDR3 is TGTGCCAGCAGTTTTTATTCTTCAGATACGCAGTATTTT.

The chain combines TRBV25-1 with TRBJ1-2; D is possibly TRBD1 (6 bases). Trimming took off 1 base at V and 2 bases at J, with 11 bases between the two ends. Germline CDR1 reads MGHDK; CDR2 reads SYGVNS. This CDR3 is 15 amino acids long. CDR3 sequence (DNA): TGTGCCAGCAGTGAATTAGTGGACAGAAACTATGGCTACACCTTC. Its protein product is CASSELVDRNYGYTF.

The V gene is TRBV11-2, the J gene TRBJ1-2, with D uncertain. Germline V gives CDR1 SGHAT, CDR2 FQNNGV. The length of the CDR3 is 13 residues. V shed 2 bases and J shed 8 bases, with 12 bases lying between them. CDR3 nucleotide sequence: TGTGCCAGCAGCTTATTGGGCAAAGAGGGCTACACCTTC. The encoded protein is CASSLLGKEGYTF.

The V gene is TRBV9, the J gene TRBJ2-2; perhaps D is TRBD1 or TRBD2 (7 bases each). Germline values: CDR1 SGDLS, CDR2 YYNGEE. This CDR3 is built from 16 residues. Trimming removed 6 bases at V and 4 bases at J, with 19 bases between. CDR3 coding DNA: TGTGCCAGCACCAGGGGGAAGACTAGCTTCACCGGGGAGCTGTTTTTT. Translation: CASTRGKTSFTGELFF.